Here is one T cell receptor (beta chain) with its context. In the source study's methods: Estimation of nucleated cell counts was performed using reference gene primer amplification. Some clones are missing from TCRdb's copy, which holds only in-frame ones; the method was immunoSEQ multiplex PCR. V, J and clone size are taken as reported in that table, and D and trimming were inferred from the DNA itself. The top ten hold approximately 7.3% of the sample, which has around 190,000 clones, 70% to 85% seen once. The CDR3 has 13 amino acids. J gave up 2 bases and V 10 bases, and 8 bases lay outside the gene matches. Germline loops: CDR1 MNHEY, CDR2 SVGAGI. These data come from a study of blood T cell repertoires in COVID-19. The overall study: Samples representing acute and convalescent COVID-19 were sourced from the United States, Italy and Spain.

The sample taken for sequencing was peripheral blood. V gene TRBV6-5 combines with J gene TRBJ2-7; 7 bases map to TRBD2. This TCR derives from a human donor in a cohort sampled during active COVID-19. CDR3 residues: CATSGEGTYEQYF. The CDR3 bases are TGTGCCACCTCGGGGGAGGGGACCTACGAGCAGTACTTC.